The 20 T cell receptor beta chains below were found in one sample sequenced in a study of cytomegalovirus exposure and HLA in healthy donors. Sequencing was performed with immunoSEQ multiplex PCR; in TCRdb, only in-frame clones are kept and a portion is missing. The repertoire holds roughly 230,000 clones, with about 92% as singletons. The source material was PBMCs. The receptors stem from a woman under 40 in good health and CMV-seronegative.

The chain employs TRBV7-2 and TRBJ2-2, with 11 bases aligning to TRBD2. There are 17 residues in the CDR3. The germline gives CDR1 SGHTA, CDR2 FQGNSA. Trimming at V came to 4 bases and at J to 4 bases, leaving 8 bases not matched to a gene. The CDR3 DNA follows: TGTGCCAGCAGCTCCCGACTAGCGGGATCGATCACCGGGGAGCTGTTTTTT. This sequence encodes CASSSRLAGSITGELFF.

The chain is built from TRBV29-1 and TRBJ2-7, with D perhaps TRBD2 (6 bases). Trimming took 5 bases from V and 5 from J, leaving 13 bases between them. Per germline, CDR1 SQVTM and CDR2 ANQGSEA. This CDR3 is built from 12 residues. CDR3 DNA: TGCAGCGTTATGAGCGGGTCAAACGAGCAGTACTTC. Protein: CSVMSGSNEQYF.

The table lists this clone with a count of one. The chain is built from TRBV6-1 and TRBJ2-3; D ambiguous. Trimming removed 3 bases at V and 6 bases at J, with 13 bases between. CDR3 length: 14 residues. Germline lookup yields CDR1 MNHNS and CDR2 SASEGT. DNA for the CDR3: TGTGCCAGCAGTGATTTGGTCATAGGGGATACGCAGTATTTT. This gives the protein CASSDLVIGDTQYF.

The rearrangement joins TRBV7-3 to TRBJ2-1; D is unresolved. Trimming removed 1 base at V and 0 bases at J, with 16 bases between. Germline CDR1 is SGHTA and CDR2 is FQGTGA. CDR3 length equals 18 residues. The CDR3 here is CASSLIPVGVSSYNEQFF. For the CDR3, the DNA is TGTGCCAGCAGCTTAATTCCCGTGGGTGTTAGCTCCTACAATGAGCAGTTCTTC. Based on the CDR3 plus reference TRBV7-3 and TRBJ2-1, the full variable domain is GAGVSQTPSNKVTEKGKYVELRCDPISGHTALYWYRQSLGQGPEFLIYFQGTGAADDSGLPNDRFFAVRPEGSVSTLKIQRTERGDSAVYLCASSLIPVGVSSYNEQFFGPGTRLTVL.

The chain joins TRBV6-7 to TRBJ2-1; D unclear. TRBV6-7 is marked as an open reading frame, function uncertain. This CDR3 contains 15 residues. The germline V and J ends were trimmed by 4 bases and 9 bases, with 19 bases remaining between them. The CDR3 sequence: CASSFLGAFLGEQFF. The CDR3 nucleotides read TGTGCCAGCAGTTTCCTGGGCGCGTTCTTGGGTGAGCAGTTCTTC.

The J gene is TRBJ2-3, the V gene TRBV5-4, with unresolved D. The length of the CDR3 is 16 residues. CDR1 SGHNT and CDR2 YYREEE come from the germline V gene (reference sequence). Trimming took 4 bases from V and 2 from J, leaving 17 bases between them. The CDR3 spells CASSHPDHRDTDTQYF. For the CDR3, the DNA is TGTGCCAGCAGCCATCCCGACCATAGGGACACAGATACGCAGTATTTT.

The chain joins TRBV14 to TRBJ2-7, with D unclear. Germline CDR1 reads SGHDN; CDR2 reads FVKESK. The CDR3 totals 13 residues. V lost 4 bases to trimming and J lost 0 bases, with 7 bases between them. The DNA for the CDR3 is TGTGCCAGCAGCCTGGGCCGCTCCTACGAGCAGTACTTC. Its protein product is CASSLGRSYEQYF.

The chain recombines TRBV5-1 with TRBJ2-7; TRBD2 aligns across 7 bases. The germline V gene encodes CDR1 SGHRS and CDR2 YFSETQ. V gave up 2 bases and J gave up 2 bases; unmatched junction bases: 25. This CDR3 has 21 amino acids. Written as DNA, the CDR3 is TGCGCCAGCAGCTTATATCCGGGGGGAGTAGGAGGGAGGCCCAAGCCCTACGAGCAGTACTTC. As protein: CASSLYPGGVGGRPKPYEQYF.

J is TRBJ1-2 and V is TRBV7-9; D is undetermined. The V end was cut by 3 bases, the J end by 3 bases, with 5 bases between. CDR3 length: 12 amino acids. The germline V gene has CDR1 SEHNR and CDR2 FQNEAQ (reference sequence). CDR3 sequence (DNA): TGTGCCAGCAGCTTCCCGGACTATGGCTACACCTTC. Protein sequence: CASSFPDYGYTF.

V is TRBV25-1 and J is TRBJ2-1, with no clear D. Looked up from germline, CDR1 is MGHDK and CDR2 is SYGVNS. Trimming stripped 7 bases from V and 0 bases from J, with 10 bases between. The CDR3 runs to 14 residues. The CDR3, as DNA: TGTGCCAGCACAACTCATAGCTCCTACAATGAGCAGTTCTTC. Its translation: CASTTHSSYNEQFF. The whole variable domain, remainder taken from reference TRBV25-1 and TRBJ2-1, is EADIYQTPRYLVIGTGKKITLECSQTMGHDKMYWYQQDPGMELHLIHYSYGVNSTEKGDLSSESTVSRIRTEHFPLTLESARPSHTSQYLCASTTHSSYNEQFFGPGTRLTVL.

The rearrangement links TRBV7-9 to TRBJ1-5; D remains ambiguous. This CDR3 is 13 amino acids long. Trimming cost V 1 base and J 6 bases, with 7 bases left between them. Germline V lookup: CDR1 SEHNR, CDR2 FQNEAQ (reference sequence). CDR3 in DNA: TGTGCCAGCAGCTTAGATATCAGTCAGCCCCAGCATTTT. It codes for CASSLDISQPQHF. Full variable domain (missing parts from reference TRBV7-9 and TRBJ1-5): DTGVSQNPRHKITKRGQNVTFRCDPISEHNRLYWYRQTLGQGPEFLTYFQNEAQLEKSRLLSDRFSAERPKGSFSTLEIQRTEQGDSAMYLCASSLDISQPQHFGDGTRLSIL.

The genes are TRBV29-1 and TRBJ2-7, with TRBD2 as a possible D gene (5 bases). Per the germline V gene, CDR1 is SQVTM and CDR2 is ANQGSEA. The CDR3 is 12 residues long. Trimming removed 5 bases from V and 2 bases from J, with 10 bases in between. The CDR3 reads CSVTDYTYEQYF. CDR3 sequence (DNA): TGCAGCGTTACCGACTATACCTACGAGCAGTACTTC.

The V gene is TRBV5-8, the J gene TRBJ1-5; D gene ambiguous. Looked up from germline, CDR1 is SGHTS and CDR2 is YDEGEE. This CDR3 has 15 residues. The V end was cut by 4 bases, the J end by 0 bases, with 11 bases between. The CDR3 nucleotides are TGTGCCAGCAGCCTTCGGGCCAGTAGCAATCAGCCCCAGCATTTT. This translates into CASSLRASSNQPQHF.

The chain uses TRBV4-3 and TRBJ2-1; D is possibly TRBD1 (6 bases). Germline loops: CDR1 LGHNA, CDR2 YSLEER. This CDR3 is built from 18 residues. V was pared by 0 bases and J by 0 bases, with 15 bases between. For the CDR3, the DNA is TGCGCCAGCAGCCAAGATCTGCCCCTAGGGGGCTCCTACAATGAGCAGTTCTTC. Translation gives CASSQDLPLGGSYNEQFF.

CDR3 DNA: TGCGCCAGCAAGGCGCGCGGTGGCGAGCAGTACTTC. Translating gives CASKARGGEQYF. The chain employs TRBV10-1 and TRBJ2-7, with D uncertain. Trimming took off 7 bases at V and 6 bases at J, with 13 bases between the two ends. The CDR3 covers 12 residues. Germline V gene sequence: CDR1 WNHNN, CDR2 SYGVQD (reference sequence).

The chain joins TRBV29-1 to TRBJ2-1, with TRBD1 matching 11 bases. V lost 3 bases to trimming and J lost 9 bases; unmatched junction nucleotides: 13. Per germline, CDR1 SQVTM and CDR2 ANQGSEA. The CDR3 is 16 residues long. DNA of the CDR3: TGCAGCGTTGATACAACCGGGACAGGGGGGGTCGGTGAGCAGTTCTTC. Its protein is CSVDTTGTGGVGEQFF.

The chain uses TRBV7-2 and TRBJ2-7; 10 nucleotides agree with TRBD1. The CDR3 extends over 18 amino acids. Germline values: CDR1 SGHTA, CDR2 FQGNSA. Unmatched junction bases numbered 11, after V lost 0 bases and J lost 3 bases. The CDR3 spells CASSLARGQGTADYEQYF. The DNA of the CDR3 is TGTGCCAGCAGCTTAGCCCGGGGACAGGGGACCGCCGACTACGAGCAGTACTTC.

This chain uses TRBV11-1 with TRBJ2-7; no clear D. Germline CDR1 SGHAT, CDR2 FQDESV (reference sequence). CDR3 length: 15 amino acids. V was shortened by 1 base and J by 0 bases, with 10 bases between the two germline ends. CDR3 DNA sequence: TGTGCCAGCAGCTTAGAGTCGGCAGCCTCCTACGAGCAGTACTTC. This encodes CASSLESAASYEQYF.

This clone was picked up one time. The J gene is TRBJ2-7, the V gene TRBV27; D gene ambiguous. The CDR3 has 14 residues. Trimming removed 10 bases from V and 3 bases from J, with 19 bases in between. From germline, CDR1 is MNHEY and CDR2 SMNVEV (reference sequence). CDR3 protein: CATRPVTLLYEQYF. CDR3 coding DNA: TGTGCCACCAGGCCGGTCACTCTACTCTACGAGCAGTACTTC.

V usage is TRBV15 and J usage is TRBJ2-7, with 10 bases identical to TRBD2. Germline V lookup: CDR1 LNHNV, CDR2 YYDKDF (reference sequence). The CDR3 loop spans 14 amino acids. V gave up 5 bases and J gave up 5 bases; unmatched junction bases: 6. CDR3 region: CATSRAGGPDEQYF. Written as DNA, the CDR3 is TGTGCCACCAGCCGAGCGGGAGGGCCTGACGAGCAGTACTTC.